Listed here are 16 T cell receptor beta chains from one sample, sequenced in a study of blood T cell repertoires in COVID-19. The protocol was immunoSEQ multiplex PCR, while the TCRdb copy is restricted to in-frame clones and leaves out a portion. Among fewer than 350,000 clones listed, around 88% were seen once. The sequenced sample consisted of PBMCs or T cells enriched from blood (not recorded which). Receptors originate from a woman aged 40 to 49 who had recovered from COVID-19.

The rearrangement links TRBV7-2 to TRBJ1-2; D unclear. Trimming took 2 bases from V and 8 from J, leaving 15 bases between them. Germline assignment: CDR1 SGHTA and CDR2 FQGNSA. This CDR3 has 14 residues. The CDR3 loop reads CASSLMKVAGGYTF. CDR3 DNA sequence: TGTGCCAGCAGCTTAATGAAGGTAGCGGGAGGCTACACCTTC.

The V call is TRBV11-2, the J call TRBJ2-3, with 16 bases matching TRBD2. V lost 1 base, J lost 8 bases, and 12 bases stayed unmatched. Germline V CDR1 and CDR2: SGHAT, FQNNGV. The CDR3 has 19 residues. The chain's CDR3 is CASSLVPGTSGRAYATQYF. The CDR3 DNA is TGTGCCAGCAGCTTAGTCCCCGGGACTAGCGGGAGGGCCTACGCTACGCAGTATTTT. The variable domain in full, completed from reference TRBV11-2 and TRBJ2-3, reads EAGVAQSPRYKIIEKRQSVAFWCNPISGHATLYWYQQILGQGPKLLIQFQNNGVVDDSQLPKDRFSAERLKGVDSTLKIQPAKLEDSAVYLCASSLVPGTSGRAYATQYFGPGTRLTVL.

The chain couples TRBV30 to TRBJ1-2; the D gene is possibly TRBD1 (5 bases). The CDR3 sequence is 13 residues long. Trimming shortened V by 0 bases and J by 7 bases, and 12 bases separated the two germline ends. CDR1 is GTSNPN and CDR2 is SVGIG in the germline V gene (reference sequence). CDR3 sequence reads: CAWSVRGLAGYTF. The CDR3 DNA sequence: TGTGCCTGGAGTGTACGGGGGTTGGCTGGCTACACCTTC.

The V call is TRBV11-3, the J call TRBJ2-5, with D perhaps TRBD2 (6 bases). Germline V gives CDR1 SGHNT, CDR2 YENEEA. Trimming took off 4 bases at V and 5 bases at J, with 14 bases between the two ends. The length of the CDR3 is 14 residues. CDR3 DNA sequence: TGTGCCAGCAGCTCGGGGGTCGCTCCGGAGACCCAGTACTTC. It encodes CASSSGVAPETQYF.

The chain links TRBV7-2 to TRBJ1-4; 8 bases fit TRBD1. Unmatched junction bases numbered 7, after V lost 5 bases and J lost 2 bases. CDR3 size: 16 residues. CDR1 SGHTA and CDR2 FQGNSA come from the germline V gene. This chain's CDR3 is CASSNQGAVTNEKLFF. As DNA, the CDR3 is TGTGCCAGCAGCAATCAGGGGGCGGTTACTAATGAAAAACTGTTTTTT.

The rearrangement uses TRBV2 and TRBJ2-5; 8 bases match TRBD1. The J segment lost 1 base and the V segment lost 7 bases, leaving 8 bases of the junction unmatched. The CDR3 extends over 15 amino acids. CDR1 SNHLY and CDR2 FYNNEI come from the germline V gene. CDR3 DNA: TGTGCCAGCAATGGGGCAGGGGGCTTCCAAGAGACCCAGTACTTC. Its protein is CASNGAGGFQETQYF.

The chain employs TRBV6-5 and TRBJ1-2; 7 bases line up with TRBD1. Germline CDR1 reads MNHEY; CDR2 reads SVGAGI. This CDR3 has 12 residues. The V gene end was trimmed by 2 bases and the J gene end by 7 bases; junction bases not matched to a gene: 1. In DNA form, the CDR3 reads TGTGCCAGCAGTTACGAGGGGGCTGGCTACACCTTC. It encodes CASSYEGAGYTF.

The J gene is TRBJ1-1, the V gene TRBV5-1; TRBD1 matches 7 bases. The CDR3 sequence is 15 residues long. The J segment lost 4 bases and the V segment lost 4 bases, leaving 10 bases of the junction unmatched. CDR1 SGHRS and CDR2 YFSETQ come from the germline V gene. In DNA form, the CDR3 reads TGCGCCAGCAGCCCCCGGACAGGAGGGGCCACTGAAGCTTTCTTT. The encoded protein is CASSPRTGGATEAFF.

The V and J genes are TRBV7-8 and TRBJ2-7; D is ambiguous. Trimming cost V 1 base and J 2 bases, with 12 bases left between them. This CDR3 spans 15 amino acids. Germline V gene data show CDR1 as SGHVS and CDR2 as FQNEAQ. The CDR3 sequence is CASSLELGYPYEQYF. In nucleotides, the CDR3 is TGTGCCAGCAGCTTAGAGCTAGGCTATCCCTACGAGCAGTACTTC.

This clone was counted at least ten times. This chain joins TRBV2 and TRBJ2-1; tentative D call: TRBD2 (5 bases). V lost 4 bases to trimming and J lost 1 base, with 14 bases between them. CDR3 length: 16 residues. Looked up from germline, CDR1 is SNHLY and CDR2 is FYNNEI. The CDR3 loop is CASSAFGIKSYNEQFF. The CDR3 bases are TGTGCCAGCAGTGCCTTCGGGATAAAGTCCTACAATGAGCAGTTCTTC.

This chain joins TRBV4-2 and TRBJ2-1; D is ambiguous. Germline V gene data show CDR1 as LGHNA and CDR2 as YNFKEQ. The V end lost 1 base, the J end lost 0 bases, and 7 bases lay between the germline ends. The length of the CDR3 is 15 residues. Written as DNA, the CDR3 is TGTGCCAGCAGCCAAGTGTCCGGCTCCTACAATGAGCAGTTCTTC. Translation gives CASSQVSGSYNEQFF.

J is TRBJ2-3 and V is TRBV3-1 (or the pseudogene TRBV3-2); TRBD2 matches at 11 bases. The trim removed 7 bases at V and 1 base at J, leaving 7 bases unmatched. Germline-derived CDR1 and CDR2 are LGHDT and YNNKEL (reference sequence). CDR3 size: 16 residues. Here the CDR3 reads CASMEGGLAGTDTQYF. DNA of the CDR3: TGTGCCAGCATGGAAGGGGGACTAGCGGGCACAGATACGCAGTATTTT.

The chain has TRBV14 and TRBJ2-1; 7 bases align to TRBD2. The CDR3 loop spans 17 amino acids. The V and J ends lost 0 bases and 3 bases, in that order; junction bases with no gene match: 8. The germline CDR1 and CDR2 sequences are SGHDN and FVKESK. The CDR3: CASSQEGLAGVYNEQFF. Written as DNA, the CDR3 is TGTGCCAGCAGCCAAGAAGGTCTCGCGGGAGTCTACAATGAGCAGTTCTTC. Looking up the rest from reference TRBV14 and TRBJ2-1 gives the full variable domain: EAGVTQFPSHSVIEKGQTVTLRCDPISGHDNLYWYRRVMGKEIKFLLHFVKESKQDESGMPNNRFLAERTGGTYSTLKVQPAELEDSGVYFCASSQEGLAGVYNEQFFGPGTRLTVL.

The chain combines TRBV5-1 with TRBJ2-5; D gene uncertain. V was shortened by 0 bases and J by 4 bases, with 7 bases between the two germline ends. Germline V gene sequence: CDR1 SGHRS, CDR2 YFSETQ. The CDR3 is made up of 13 amino acids. CDR3 nucleotides: TGCGCCAGCAGCTTGGGACAATTAGAGACCCAGTACTTC. This codes for CASSLGQLETQYF.

The rearrangement joins TRBV28 to TRBJ2-1, with D perhaps TRBD2 (5 bases). The CDR3 consists of 14 residues. Between the trimmed V and J ends, which lost 7 bases and 6 bases, there was a span of 16 bases. Germline CDR1 reads MDHEN; CDR2 reads SYDVKM. CDR3 bases: TGTGCCAGCAATCTCGGACTCTCGCTCAATGAGCAGTTCTTC. Translation: CASNLGLSLNEQFF.

This clone showed up just a few times. The chain has TRBV27 and TRBJ1-2, with 8 bases aligning to TRBD1. From germline, CDR1 is MNHEY and CDR2 SMNVEV (reference sequence). The CDR3 loop spans 15 amino acids. Trimming took 4 bases from V and 4 from J; bases not matched to a gene: 8. The CDR3: CASSSGQGKSYGYTF. The DNA for the CDR3 is TGTGCCAGCAGTTCCGGACAGGGAAAAAGCTATGGCTACACCTTC.